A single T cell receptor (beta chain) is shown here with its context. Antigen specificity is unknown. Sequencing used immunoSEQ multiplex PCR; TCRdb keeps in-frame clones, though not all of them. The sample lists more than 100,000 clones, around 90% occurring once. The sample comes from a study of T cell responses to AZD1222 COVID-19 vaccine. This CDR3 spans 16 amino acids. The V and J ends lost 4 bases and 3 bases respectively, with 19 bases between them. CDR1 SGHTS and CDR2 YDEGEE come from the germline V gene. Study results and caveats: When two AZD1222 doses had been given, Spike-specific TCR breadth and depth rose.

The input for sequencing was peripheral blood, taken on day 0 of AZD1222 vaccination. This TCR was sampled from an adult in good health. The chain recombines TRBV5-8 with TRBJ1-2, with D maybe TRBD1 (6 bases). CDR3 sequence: CASSRSGEASDYGYTF. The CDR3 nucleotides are TGTGCCAGCAGCCGTTCAGGGGAGGCAAGTGACTATGGCTACACCTTC.